Shown below are 12 T cell receptor beta chains from a single sample sequenced in a study of T cell repertoires in cytomegalovirus infection (dated by TCRdb to the late 2010s). Sequencing was carried out with an Illumina HiSeq 1500. Using fastp trimming at Q25 and MiXCR clonotype assembly, TCRdb reanalyzed the public sequencing data and kept in-frame beta chains. Merged by CDR3 protein, the rows form single entries marked with the most common genes and DNA. This sample gives 200,000 or so distinct CDR3 sequences in total; about 28% of them show up just once. The biggest ten clones account for about 28% of the sample. Input material: PBMCs. These receptors were collected from a human donor in good health (CMV status not recorded). Some clones in this sample may be carry-over from other donors' samples.

The chain uses TRBV7-2 and TRBJ1-6; D is unresolved. From germline, CDR1 is SGHTA and CDR2 FQGNSA. CDR3 size: 12 residues. Deletions cut 5 bases from V and 10 bases from J, with 9 bases between. CDR3 residues: CASSVVLSPLHF. Here the CDR3 DNA reads TGTGCCAGCAGCGTCGTTCTGTCACCCCTCCACTTT.

J is TRBJ1-5 and V is TRBV14, with 9 bases identical to TRBD1. Per the germline V gene, CDR1 is SGHDN and CDR2 is FVKESK. Trimming at V came to 4 bases and at J to 4 bases, leaving 11 bases not matched to a gene. This CDR3 comprises 17 residues. The CDR3, as DNA: TGTGCCAGCAGCCCTGAACTCCGGGACAGGGCGAATCAGCCCCAGCATTTT. This gives the protein CASSPELRDRANQPQHF.

The V and J genes are TRBV7-8 and TRBJ1-4; D possibly corresponds to TRBD1 (6 bases). Germline CDR1 is SGHVS and CDR2 is FQNEAQ. Trimming stripped 5 bases from V and 12 bases from J, with 13 bases between. The CDR3 is 12 amino acids. CDR3 DNA: TGTGCCAGCAGCCGACGGGAGGGGGAACTGTTTTTT. Translated, it gives CASSRREGELFF.

This clonotype was counted between two and nine times. The chain combines TRBV29-1 with TRBJ1-4; D possibly corresponds to TRBD1 (5 bases). The CDR3 is 12 residues long. Trimming stripped 7 bases from V and 10 bases from J, with 16 bases between. The germline gives CDR1 SQVTM, CDR2 ANQGSEA. CDR3 coding DNA: TGCAGCGCCTCCCTAGGGGTGGGAAAACTGTTTTTT. As protein: CSASLGVGKLFF.

In this sample, this clonotype turned up many times. CDR3 in DNA: TGTGCCAGCAGCGCCAACAGGGACGGCACTGAAGCTTTCTTT. Protein: CASSANRDGTEAFF. The chain carries TRBV7-2 and TRBJ1-1, with a possible D match to TRBD1 (6 bases). Germline V gene data show CDR1 as SGHTA and CDR2 as FQGNSA. The CDR3 sequence is 14 residues long. The V and J ends lost 5 bases and 4 bases respectively, with 14 bases between them.

The table lists this clonotype with a few counts. J is TRBJ2-5 and V is TRBV7-3, with D possibly being TRBD2 (7 bases). In germline, CDR1 is SGHTA, CDR2 FQGTGA. V shed 5 bases and J shed 5 bases, with 18 bases lying between them. This CDR3 is 15 amino acids long. The DNA for the CDR3 is TGTGCCAGCAGCCAGGCGGGGGCCTCGTCGGAGACCCAGTACTTC. It codes for CASSQAGASSETQYF.

V and J are TRBV6-2 or TRBV6-3 and TRBJ1-1; no clear D gene. V was trimmed by 5 bases and J by 5 bases, leaving 12 bases between them. The germline V gene has CDR1 MNHEY and CDR2 SVGEGT. The CDR3 runs 13 residues. The CDR3 DNA follows: TGTGCCAGCAGTCCTGGAGGGAGGACTGAAGCTTTCTTT. This codes for CASSPGGRTEAFF.

The chain employs TRBV7-2 and TRBJ1-1; D is ambiguous. This CDR3 is built from 14 residues. Germline values: CDR1 SGHTA, CDR2 FQGNSA. V lost 8 bases and J 9 bases, leaving 22 bases between the germline ends. CDR3 in amino acids: CASRAVPEANQAFF. Here the CDR3 DNA reads TGTGCCAGCCGAGCGGTCCCCGAGGCGAATCAAGCTTTCTTT. Based on the CDR3 plus reference TRBV7-2 and TRBJ1-1, the full variable domain is GAGVSQSPSNKVTEKGKDVELRCDPISGHTALYWYRQSLGQGLEFLIYFQGNSAPDKSGLPSDRFSAERTGGSVSTLTIQRTQQEDSAVYLCASRAVPEANQAFFGQGTRLTVV.

There are many counts of this clonotype. J is TRBJ2-1 and V is TRBV7-8, with a weak D call TRBD2 (7 bases). In germline, CDR1 is SGHVS, CDR2 FQNEAQ. The CDR3 length is 15 residues. V lost 1 base, J lost 7 bases, and 14 bases lay in between. In DNA form, the CDR3 reads TGTGCCAGCAGCTTAGGTCGGGGGGCCGGGAATGAGCAGTTCTTC. Translation gives CASSLGRGAGNEQFF.

DNA for the CDR3: TGTGCCAGTAGTCCCCCCGGGACACTGAACACCGGGGAGCTGTTTTTT. It translates to CASSPPGTLNTGELFF. J is TRBJ2-2 and V is TRBV19, with D possibly TRBD1 on 6 matching bases. The CDR3 length is 16 residues. The V and J ends lost 5 bases and 1 base respectively, with 14 bases between them. CDR1 is LNHDA and CDR2 is SQIVND in the germline V gene (reference sequence).

This clonotype was observed at least ten times. V usage is TRBV7-6 and J usage is TRBJ2-1; 8 nucleotides line up with TRBD2. Trimming removed 3 bases from V and 6 bases from J; junction bases left unmatched: 10. CDR1 is SGHVS and CDR2 is FNYEAQ in the germline V gene. This CDR3 is 16 amino acids long. The CDR3 nucleotides are TGTGCCAGCAGCTTCACCGGGACTAGTGTCACCAATGAGCAGTTCTTC. It is translated as CASSFTGTSVTNEQFF.

The CDR3 protein is CASAVRAIGRETQYF. As DNA, the CDR3 is TGTGCCAGCGCTGTTAGAGCAATTGGGCGGGAGACCCAGTACTTC. The chain joins TRBV6-6 to TRBJ2-5; no firm D call. Per germline, CDR1 MNHNY and CDR2 SVGAGI (reference sequence). Trimming cost V 8 bases and J 5 bases, with 21 bases left between them. The CDR3 consists of 15 residues.